This T cell receptor beta chain was obtained from a study of beta chain features in type 1 diabetes (dated by TCRdb to 2016 to 2018). Study-wide context: No differences in mean age, gender distribution, total cell number or subset yield were found between patients and healthy donors. A total of around 110,000,000 sorted cells were examined across all samples, and RNA yield correlated strongly with the number of cells per subset. In the study, TCRB repertoires of sorted circulating CD4+ T cell subsets from recently diagnosed type 1 diabetes patients were compared with those of matched healthy donors. Regulatory and stem cell-like memory subsets were obtained from only 8 patients and roughly 8 healthy donors, while naive and central memory subsets were obtained from all 30 or so donors. Study-wide findings and limitations: Naive, central memory and regulatory TCRB repertoires appeared more similar among patients than among healthy donors. Because the HLA sub-analyses included only small numbers of individuals, any influence of HLA type on TCRB rearrangement was left unresolved. At VDJ recombination sites, type 1 diabetes patients had fewer insertions and more deleted nucleotides, which implies abnormalities in thymic rearrangement. Because cDNA was sequenced instead of genomic DNA, activated cells with high expression could be over-represented, although the groups did not differ in activation or CD3 levels. In all four CD4+ subsets, TCRB CDR3 length was moderately but significantly shorter in type 1 diabetes patients. PCR may preferentially amplify shorter templates, but because patient and control samples were amplified and corrected together, any resulting skew would affect both groups equally.

From each donor, a single peripheral blood sample of 95 to 150 mL on average was drawn into heparinised tubes. Naive, central memory, regulatory and stem cell-like memory CD4+ T cells were sorted on a BD FACSAria II using a panel including CD45RO, CCR7, CD25, CD127, CD95 and CD27. Every sorted population had a purity above 95%. PBMCs were isolated right away by Lymphoprep density gradient centrifugation and were stained directly, without culture. Samples were stained and sorted in pairs, with one healthy donor and one patient per experiment, so that batch effects were minimized. V ends up 3 bases short and J 5 bases short, with an unmatched junction base count of 12. From the germline V gene, CDR1 is MNHNS and CDR2 is SASEGT. Measured from the cysteine to the phenylalanine, the CDR3 is 17 residues long. Left in the record is the CDR3 DNA by itself, 51 bases read in frame from the first base. A note on this clone: The antigen it recognizes is unknown. No much larger clone exists at a distance of one base, and base qualities are not known.

The entire amount of isolated RNA was reverse transcribed using the High Capacity cDNA Reverse Transcription Kit, so the sequenced TCRB transcripts were expressed ones. Deep immunoSEQ sequencing was performed on naive, central memory and regulatory T cell samples, with an average of roughly 3.5 million total reads per sample. Sorted cells were lysed in RLT buffer and RNA was extracted with DNase-treated RNeasy Micro or Mini kits, depending on cell number. Each cell subset was processed separately to prevent cross-contamination, with patient and healthy donor samples processed together. The immunoSEQ multiplex PCR was used to amplify TCRB sequences from cDNA, generating 87-bp fragments that spanned the CDR3 region. Sequencing of the amplicons was done on the Illumina HiSeq platform. The source study handled its data this way. Synthetic template baselines were used to correct PCR bias computationally, reads within Hamming distance 2 were collapsed, and singletons that could not be merged were discarded. By aligning reads against IMGT, V, D and J genes, CDR3 length, and insertions or deletions at six rearrangement sites were assigned. Clonotype counts were normalized to sorted cell number within each subset before computing true diversity and Gini coefficients with the tcR R package. The overlap coefficient, calculated on TCRB nucleotide sequences, was used to quantify repertoire sharing. As a proxy for the pre-selection repertoire, out-of-frame TCRB sequences from naive cells were analyzed. TCRdb obtained this table from immuneACCESS and retained in-frame rearrangements with V and J assigned. These tables miss some clones; where compared with another copy, unresolved V genes account for less than half of the shortfall, and the remainder is unexplained. V and J calls and clone size come straight from that table; D and trimming were deduced from the DNA. The sample contains 250,000 to 350,000 clones, approximately 15% of them found a single time. The ten largest make up roughly 0.015% of the sample.

Sequenced material: naive CD4+ T cells from blood. In the paper's terms, the cell subset or site label means: true naive CD4+ T cells. The sequence joins TRBV6-1 to TRBJ1-5; TRBD1 matches 8 bases in the middle. This clonotype was obtained from a man younger than 35 with type 1 diabetes. The bases read TGTGCCAGCAGTGAGGGGACAGGTGTTAGGGGCTATCAGCCCCAGCATTTT. Its protein reads: CASSEGTGVRGYQPQHF.